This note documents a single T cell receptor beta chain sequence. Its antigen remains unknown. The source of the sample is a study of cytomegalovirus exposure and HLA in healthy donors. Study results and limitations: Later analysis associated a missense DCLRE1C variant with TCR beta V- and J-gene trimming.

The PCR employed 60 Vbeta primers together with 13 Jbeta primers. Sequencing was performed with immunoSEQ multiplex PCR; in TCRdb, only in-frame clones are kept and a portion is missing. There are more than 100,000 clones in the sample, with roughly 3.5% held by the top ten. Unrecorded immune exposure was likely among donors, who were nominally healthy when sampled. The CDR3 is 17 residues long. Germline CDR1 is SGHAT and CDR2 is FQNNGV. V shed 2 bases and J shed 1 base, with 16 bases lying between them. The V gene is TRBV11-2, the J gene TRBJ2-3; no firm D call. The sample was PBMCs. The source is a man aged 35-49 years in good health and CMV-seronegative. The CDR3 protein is CASSLRSARTGTDTQYF. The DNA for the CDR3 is TGTGCCAGCAGCTTAAGATCAGCCAGAACAGGCACAGATACGCAGTATTTT.